A selection of T cell receptor beta chains follows, all from one sample in a study of neurological immune-mediated disorders. TCRdb independently ran MiXCR on the 5' RACE reads; one entry per CDR3 protein. The profile shows approximately 74,000 distinct CDR3 sequences, roughly 5.5% of them singletons. What was sequenced was PBMCs. Receptor source: a man between 18 and 29 years old with multiple sclerosis. Both conserved end residues are part of each CDR3. Each record gives: V gene, J gene, CDR3 protein.

>TRBV5-1|TRBJ2-7
CASKEQPEGYEQYF
>TRBV29-1|TRBJ2-7
CSTGQGVHEQYF
>TRBV10-3|TRBJ2-7
CAISERGPKEQYF
>TRBV6-5|TRBJ2-7
CASSPGQGQEQYF
>TRBV20-1|TRBJ1-4
CSASRGPNEKLFF
>TRBV29-1|TRBJ2-7
CSVAGNSYEQYF
>TRBV5-1|TRBJ1-1
CASSFSITNTEAFF
>TRBV3-1|TRBJ2-7
CASSLLGAYEQYF
>TRBV11-3|TRBJ2-5
CASSLRLRETQYF
>TRBV27|TRBJ1-4
CASSIRGTGEKLFF
>TRBV6-2/TRBV6-3|TRBJ2-5
CASRHGVETQYF
>TRBV7-9|TRBJ2-6
CASPAGESSGANVLTF
>TRBV7-9|TRBJ2-6
CASSLRARGLSGANVLTF
>TRBV5-1|TRBJ2-6
CASSLVLNRGGLSGANVLTF
>TRBV5-1|TRBJ2-7
CASSLRGWGTGEQYF
>TRBV7-3|TRBJ2-3
CASSRGLAKNTDTQYF
>TRBV5-1|TRBJ2-5
CASSTGGLAGPETQYF
>TRBV5-1|TRBJ2-7
CASSLTGTGSYEQYF
>TRBV2|TRBJ2-7
CASSEDEGSFYEQYF
>TRBV5-1|TRBJ1-1
CASSLNSWNTEAFF
>TRBV28|TRBJ1-5
CASSFFKGHQPQHF
>TRBV20-1|TRBJ2-7
CSARDEGGPSYEQYF
>TRBV20-1|TRBJ1-2
CSARDRVRGGYTF
>TRBV5-6|TRBJ1-2
CASRTGGDLNTF
>TRBV27|TRBJ2-7
CASRPTRGTPSYEQYF
>TRBV28|TRBJ2-1
CASSSVLAGSNEQFF
>TRBV28|TRBJ1-5
CASSSMGNQPQHF
>TRBV6-4|TRBJ2-6
CASSETGGAGANVLTF
>TRBV10-3|TRBJ2-7
CAISPGKTDEQYF
>TRBV27|TRBJ2-3
CASSQDGLFEDTQYF
>TRBV20-1|TRBJ1-6
CSAQTQGGSPLHF
>TRBV20-1|TRBJ1-5
CSALRNSNQPQHF
>TRBV20-1|TRBJ1-2
CSAGGGYGYTF
>TRBV20-1|TRBJ2-5
CSALQLFFETQYF
>TRBV6-5|TRBJ2-7
CASSPQGGGSYEQYF
>TRBV5-1|TRBJ1-3
CASSLNGYSGNTIYF
>TRBV5-1|TRBJ2-5
CASSLAGTLQETQYF
>TRBV5-5|TRBJ2-7
CASSSPWTGRYEQYF
>TRBV7-3|TRBJ2-2
CASSLSAAGELFF
>TRBV5-1|TRBJ2-7
CASGGGRVLKYEQYF
>TRBV18|TRBJ1-2
CASSTQGGYTF
>TRBV20-1|TRBJ1-2
CSARAPANYGYTF
>TRBV7-3|TRBJ2-1
CASHEQPSSYNEQFF
>TRBV7-9|TRBJ2-6
CASSGLAGMSGANVLTF
>TRBV14|TRBJ2-1
CASSPQTRLNEQFF
>TRBV21-1|TRBJ2-4
CASSKARHRGSKNIQYF
>TRBV25-1|TRBJ2-1
CASSAGLAGVEEQFF
>TRBV10-3|TRBJ1-3
CAISESIALSAGNTIYF
>TRBV2|TRBJ1-1
CASSEAPPGRNTEAFF
>TRBV20-1|TRBJ2-3
CSAVTSGGLYSTDTQYF
>TRBV21-1|TRBJ1-5
CASSTPPGGNQPQNF
>TRBV20-1|TRBJ1-2
CSASLKDHNYGYTF
>TRBV20-1|TRBJ1-4
CSATRDREKLFF
>TRBV10-2|TRBJ2-7
CASSEMGTRFYEQYF
>TRBV12-3/TRBV12-4|TRBJ2-1
CASGPSGSRNEQFF
>TRBV7-2|TRBJ2-5
CASSLAGGQETQYF
>TRBV10-3|TRBJ1-5
CAISEGALNQPQNF
>TRBV28|TRBJ2-7
CASSGSPGNYEQYF
>TRBV6-6|TRBJ2-3
CASSPTGAGQVRDVQYF
>TRBV7-6|TRBJ2-3
CASSASSAGDTQYF